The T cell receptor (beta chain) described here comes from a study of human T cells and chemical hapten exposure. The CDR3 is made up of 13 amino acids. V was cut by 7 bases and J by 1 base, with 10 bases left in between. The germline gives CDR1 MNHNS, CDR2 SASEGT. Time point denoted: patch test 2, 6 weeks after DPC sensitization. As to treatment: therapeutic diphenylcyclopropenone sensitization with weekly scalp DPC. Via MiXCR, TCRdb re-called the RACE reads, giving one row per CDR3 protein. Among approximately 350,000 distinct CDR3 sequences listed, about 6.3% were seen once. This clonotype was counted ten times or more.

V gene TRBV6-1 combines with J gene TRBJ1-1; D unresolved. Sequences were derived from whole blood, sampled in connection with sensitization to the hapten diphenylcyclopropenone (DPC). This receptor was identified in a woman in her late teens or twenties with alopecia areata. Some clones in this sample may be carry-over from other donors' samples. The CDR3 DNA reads TGTGCCAGCATCCTGGACGGGAACACTGAAGCTTTCTTT. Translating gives CASILDGNTEAFF.